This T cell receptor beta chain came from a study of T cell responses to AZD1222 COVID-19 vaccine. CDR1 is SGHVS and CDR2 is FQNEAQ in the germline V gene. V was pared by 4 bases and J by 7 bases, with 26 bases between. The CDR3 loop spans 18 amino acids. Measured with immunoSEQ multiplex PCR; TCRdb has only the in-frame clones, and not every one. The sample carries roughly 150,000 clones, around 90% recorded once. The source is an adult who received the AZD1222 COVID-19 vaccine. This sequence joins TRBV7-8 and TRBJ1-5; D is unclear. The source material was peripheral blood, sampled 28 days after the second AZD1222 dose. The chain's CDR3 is CASSSEEREKSLRQPQHF. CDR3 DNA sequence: TGTGCCAGCAGCTCCGAAGAGCGGGAGAAGTCGTTACGGCAGCCCCAGCATTTT.